This T cell receptor beta chain was identified in a study of T cell repertoires in cytomegalovirus infection. Germline CDR1 is SGHDN and CDR2 is FVKESK. The CDR3 loop spans 19 amino acids. The V and J ends lost 5 bases and 3 bases, in that order; junction bases with no gene match: 11. This clonotype showed up just once. Its specificity is not known. A single record per CDR3 protein comes from TCRdb applying MiXCR to the reads. The repertoire holds about 830,000 distinct CDR3 sequences, with 30% to 35% as singletons. The chain couples TRBV14 to TRBJ2-3, with TRBD2 matching over 16 bases. The source material was cultured CD8+ T cells from PBMCs, sampled from culture after CMV antigen stimulation. This receptor was obtained from a human donor in good health (CMV status not recorded). Some clones in this sample may be carry-over from other donors' samples. The CDR3 DNA follows: TGTGCCAGCAGCAACCCGGGACTAGCGGGGGGGCTATGGACAGATACGCAGTATTTT. It translates to CASSNPGLAGGLWTDTQYF.